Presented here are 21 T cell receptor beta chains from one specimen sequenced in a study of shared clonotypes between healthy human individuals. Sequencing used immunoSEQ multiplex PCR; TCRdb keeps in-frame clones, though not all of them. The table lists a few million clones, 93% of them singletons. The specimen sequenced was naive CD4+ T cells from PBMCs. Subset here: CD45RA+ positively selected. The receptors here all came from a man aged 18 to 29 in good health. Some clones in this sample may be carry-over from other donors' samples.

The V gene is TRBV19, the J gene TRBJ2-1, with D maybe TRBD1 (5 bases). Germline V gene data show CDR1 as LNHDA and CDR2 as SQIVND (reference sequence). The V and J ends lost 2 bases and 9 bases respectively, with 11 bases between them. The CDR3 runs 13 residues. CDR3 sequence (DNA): TGTGCCAGTAGTATAAGGGGCGATGGTGAGCAGTTCTTC. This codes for CASSIRGDGEQFF. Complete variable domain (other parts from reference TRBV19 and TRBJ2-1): DGGITQSPKYLFRKEGQNVTLSCEQNLNHDAMYWYRQDPGQGLRLIYYSQIVNDFQKGDIAEGYSVSREKKESFPLTVTSAQKNPTAFYLCASSIRGDGEQFFGPGTRLTVL.

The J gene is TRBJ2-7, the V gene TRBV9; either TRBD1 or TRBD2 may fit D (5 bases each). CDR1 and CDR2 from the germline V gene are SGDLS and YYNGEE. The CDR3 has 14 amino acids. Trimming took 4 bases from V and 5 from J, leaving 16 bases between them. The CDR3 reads CASSKGPTSDEQYF. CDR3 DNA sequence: TGTGCCAGCAGCAAGGGACCCACATCGGACGAGCAGTACTTC.

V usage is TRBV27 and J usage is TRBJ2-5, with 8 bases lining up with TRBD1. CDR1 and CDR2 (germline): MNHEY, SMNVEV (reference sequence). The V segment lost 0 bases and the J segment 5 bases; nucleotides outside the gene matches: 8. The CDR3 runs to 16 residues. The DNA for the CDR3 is TGTGCCAGCAGTTTATCGCTCCTCAGGGGGCTGGAGACCCAGTACTTC. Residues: CASSLSLLRGLETQYF.

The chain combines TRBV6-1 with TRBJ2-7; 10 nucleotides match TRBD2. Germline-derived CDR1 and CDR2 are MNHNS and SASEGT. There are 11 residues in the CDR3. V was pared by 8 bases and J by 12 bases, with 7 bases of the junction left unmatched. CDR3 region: CASGLAERLYF. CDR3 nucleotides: TGTGCCAGCGGACTAGCGGAGCGGCTGTACTTC.

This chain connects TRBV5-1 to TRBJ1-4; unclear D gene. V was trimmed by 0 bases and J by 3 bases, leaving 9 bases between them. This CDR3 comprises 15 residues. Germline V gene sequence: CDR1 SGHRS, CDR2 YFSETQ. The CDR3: CASSLAPEPNEKLFF. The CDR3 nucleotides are TGCGCCAGCAGCTTGGCTCCGGAGCCTAATGAAAAACTGTTTTTT.

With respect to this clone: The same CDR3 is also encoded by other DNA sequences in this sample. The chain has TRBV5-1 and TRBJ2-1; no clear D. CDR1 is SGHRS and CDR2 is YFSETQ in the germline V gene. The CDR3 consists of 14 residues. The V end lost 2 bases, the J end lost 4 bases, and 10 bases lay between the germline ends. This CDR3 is CASSLTPSYNEQFF. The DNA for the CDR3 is TGCGCCAGCAGCTTAACCCCAAGTTACAATGAGCAGTTCTTC.

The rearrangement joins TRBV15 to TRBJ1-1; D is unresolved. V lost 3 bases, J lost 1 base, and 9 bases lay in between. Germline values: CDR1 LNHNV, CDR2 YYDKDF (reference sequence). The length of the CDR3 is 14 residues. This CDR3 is CATSSFTRNTEAFF. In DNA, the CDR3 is TGTGCCACCAGCAGCTTTACAAGGAACACTGAAGCTTTCTTT.

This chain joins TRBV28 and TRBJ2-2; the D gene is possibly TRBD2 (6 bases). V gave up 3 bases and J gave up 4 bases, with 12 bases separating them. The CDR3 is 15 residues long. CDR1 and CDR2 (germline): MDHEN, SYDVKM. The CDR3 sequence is CASSFSGYLTGELFF. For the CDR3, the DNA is TGTGCCAGCAGTTTTAGCGGCTACCTCACCGGGGAGCTGTTTTTT.

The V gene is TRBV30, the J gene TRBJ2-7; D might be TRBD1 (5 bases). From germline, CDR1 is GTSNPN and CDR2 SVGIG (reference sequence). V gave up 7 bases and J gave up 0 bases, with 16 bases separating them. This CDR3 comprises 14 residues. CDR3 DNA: TGTGCCTCGTCAATACAGGCGGACTCCTACGAGCAGTACTTC. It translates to CASSIQADSYEQYF.

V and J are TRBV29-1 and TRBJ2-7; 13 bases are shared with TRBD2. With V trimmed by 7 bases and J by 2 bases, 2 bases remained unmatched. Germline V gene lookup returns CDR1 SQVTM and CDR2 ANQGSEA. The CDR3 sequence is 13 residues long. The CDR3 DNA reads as TGCAGCGCAGGACTAGCGGGAGCCTACGAGCAGTACTTC. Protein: CSAGLAGAYEQYF.

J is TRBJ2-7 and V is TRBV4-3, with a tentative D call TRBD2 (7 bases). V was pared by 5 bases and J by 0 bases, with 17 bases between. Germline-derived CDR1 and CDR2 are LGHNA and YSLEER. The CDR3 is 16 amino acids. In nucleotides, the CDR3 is TGCGCCAGCAGCAGGGGCGGGGGCGATAGCTCCTACGAGCAGTACTTC. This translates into CASSRGGGDSSYEQYF.

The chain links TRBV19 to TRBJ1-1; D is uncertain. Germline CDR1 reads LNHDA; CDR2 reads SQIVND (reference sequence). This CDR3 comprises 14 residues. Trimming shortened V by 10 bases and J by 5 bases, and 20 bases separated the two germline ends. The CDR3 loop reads CATTFERSGTEAFF. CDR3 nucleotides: TGTGCCACCACCTTCGAAAGGTCGGGAACTGAAGCTTTCTTT. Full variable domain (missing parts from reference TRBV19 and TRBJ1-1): DGGITQSPKYLFRKEGQNVTLSCEQNLNHDAMYWYRQDPGQGLRLIYYSQIVNDFQKGDIAEGYSVSREKKESFPLTVTSAQKNPTAFYLCATTFERSGTEAFFGQGTRLTVV.

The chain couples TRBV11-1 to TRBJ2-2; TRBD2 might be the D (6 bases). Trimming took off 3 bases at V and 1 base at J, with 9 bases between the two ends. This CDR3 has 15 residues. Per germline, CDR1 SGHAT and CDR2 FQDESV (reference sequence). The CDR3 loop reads CASSFVRGNTGELFF. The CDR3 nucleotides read TGTGCCAGCAGCTTCGTGCGGGGGAACACCGGGGAGCTGTTTTTT.

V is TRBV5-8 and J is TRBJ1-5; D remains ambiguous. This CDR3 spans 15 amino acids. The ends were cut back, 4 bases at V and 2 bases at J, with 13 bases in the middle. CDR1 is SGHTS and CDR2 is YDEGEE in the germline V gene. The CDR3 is CASSDRVGGNQPQHF. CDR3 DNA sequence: TGTGCCAGCAGCGATAGGGTAGGTGGCAATCAGCCCCAGCATTTT.

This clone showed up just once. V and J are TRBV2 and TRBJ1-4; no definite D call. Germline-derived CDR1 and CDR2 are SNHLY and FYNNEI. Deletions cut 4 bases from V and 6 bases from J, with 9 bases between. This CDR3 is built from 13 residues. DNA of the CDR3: TGTGCCAGCAGTGTCTCCTTAGATGAAAAACTGTTTTTT. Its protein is CASSVSLDEKLFF.

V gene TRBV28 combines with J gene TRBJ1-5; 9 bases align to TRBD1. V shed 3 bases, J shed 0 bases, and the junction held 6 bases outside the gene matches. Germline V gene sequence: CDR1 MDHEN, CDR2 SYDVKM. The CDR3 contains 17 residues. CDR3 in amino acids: CASSFRQGEYSNQPQHF. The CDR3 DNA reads TGTGCCAGCAGTTTTAGACAGGGGGAATATAGCAATCAGCCCCAGCATTTT.

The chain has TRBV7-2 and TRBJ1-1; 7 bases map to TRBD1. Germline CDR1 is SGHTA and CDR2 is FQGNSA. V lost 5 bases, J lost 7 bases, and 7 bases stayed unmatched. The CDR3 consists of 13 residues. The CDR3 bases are TGTGCCAGCAGCGAACAGGGGCGAGGTGAAGCTTTCTTT. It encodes CASSEQGRGEAFF.

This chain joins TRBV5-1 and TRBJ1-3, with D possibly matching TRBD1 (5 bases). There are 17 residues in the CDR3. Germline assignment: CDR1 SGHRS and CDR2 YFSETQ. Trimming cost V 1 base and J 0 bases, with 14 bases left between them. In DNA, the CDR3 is TGCGCCAGCAGCTTGTTGGGGACCTCGGGCTCTGGAAACACCATATATTTT. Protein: CASSLLGTSGSGNTIYF.

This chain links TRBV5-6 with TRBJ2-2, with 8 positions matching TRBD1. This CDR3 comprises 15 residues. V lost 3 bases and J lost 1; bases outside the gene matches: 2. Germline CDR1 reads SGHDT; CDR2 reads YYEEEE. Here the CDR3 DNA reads TGTGCCAGCAGCTATACAGGGGGGAACACCGGGGAGCTGTTTTTT. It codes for CASSYTGGNTGELFF.

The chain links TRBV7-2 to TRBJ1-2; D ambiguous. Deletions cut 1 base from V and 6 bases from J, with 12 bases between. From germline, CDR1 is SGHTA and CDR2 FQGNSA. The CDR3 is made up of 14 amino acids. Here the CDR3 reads CASSLVAVPHGYTF. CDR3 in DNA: TGTGCCAGCAGCTTAGTAGCCGTTCCTCATGGCTACACCTTC.

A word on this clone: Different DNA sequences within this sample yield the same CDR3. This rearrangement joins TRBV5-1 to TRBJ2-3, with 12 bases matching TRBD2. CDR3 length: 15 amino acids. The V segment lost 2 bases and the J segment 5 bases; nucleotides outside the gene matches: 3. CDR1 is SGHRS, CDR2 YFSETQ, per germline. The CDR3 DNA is TGCGCCAGCAGCTTACTAGCGGGGGGCCAAGATACGCAGTATTTT. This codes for CASSLLAGGQDTQYF.